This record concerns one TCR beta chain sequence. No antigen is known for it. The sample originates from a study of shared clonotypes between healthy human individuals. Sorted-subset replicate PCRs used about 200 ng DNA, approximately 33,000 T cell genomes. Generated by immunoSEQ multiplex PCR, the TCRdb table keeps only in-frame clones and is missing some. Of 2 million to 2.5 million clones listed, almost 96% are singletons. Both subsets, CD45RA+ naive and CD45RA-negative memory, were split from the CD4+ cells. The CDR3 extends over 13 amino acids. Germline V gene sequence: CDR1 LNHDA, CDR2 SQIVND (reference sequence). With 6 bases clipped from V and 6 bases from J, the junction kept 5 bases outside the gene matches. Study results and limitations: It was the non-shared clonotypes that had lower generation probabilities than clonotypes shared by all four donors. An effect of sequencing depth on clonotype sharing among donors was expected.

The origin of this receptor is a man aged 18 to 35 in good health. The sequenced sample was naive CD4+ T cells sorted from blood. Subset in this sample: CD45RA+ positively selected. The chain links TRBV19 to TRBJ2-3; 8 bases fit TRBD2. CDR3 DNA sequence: TGTGCCAGTAGCCCTGGCGGGGGGGATACGCAGTATTTT. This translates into CASSPGGGDTQYF. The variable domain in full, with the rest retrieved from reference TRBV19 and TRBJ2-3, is DGGITQSPKYLFRKEGQNVTLSCEQNLNHDAMYWYRQDPGQGLRLIYYSQIVNDFQKGDIAEGYSVSREKKESFPLTVTSAQKNPTAFYLCASSPGGGDTQYFGPGTRLTVL.